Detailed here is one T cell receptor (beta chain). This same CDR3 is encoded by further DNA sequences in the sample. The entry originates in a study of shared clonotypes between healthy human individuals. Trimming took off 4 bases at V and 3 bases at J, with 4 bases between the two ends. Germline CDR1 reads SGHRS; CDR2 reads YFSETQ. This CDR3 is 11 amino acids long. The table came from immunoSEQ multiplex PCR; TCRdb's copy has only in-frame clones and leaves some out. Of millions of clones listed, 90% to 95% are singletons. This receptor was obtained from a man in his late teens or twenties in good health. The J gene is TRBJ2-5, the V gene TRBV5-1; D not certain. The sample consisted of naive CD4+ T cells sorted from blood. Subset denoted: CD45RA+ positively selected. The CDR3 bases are TGCGCCAGCAGCCTAGAAGAGACCCAGTACTTC. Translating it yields CASSLEETQYF.